A selection of T cell receptor beta chains follows, all from one sample in a study of blood T cell repertoires in COVID-19. Here immunoSEQ multiplex PCR was the method, and the copy in TCRdb shows in-frame clones only, minus some. The repertoire holds roughly 340,000 clones, with 80% to 90% as singletons. Sequenced sample: PBMCs or T cells enriched from blood (not recorded which). The receptors derive from a man in his late teens or twenties who had recovered from COVID-19. Both conserved end residues are part of each CDR3. D genes are given only for firm matches. Some rows have no size entry. The others give once, few or many, or a class for an expanded clone.

abundance: NA
v_gene: TRBV19
d_gene: TRBD1
j_gene: TRBJ1-5
CDR3aa: CASGEQGAGQPQHF
CDR3nt: TGTGCCAGCGGCGAACAGGGGGCGGGTCAGCCCCAGCATTTT

abundance: few
v_gene: TRBV6-5
d_gene: NA
j_gene: TRBJ1-1
CDR3aa: CASTNGPAGTEAFF
CDR3nt: TGTGCCAGCACCAACGGCCCGGCGGGCACTGAAGCTTTCTTT

abundance: NA
v_gene: TRBV27
d_gene: TRBD1
j_gene: TRBJ1-6
CDR3aa: CASRRDRDGVGNSPLHF
CDR3nt: TGTGCCAGCAGACGGGACAGGGATGGGGTTGGGAATTCACCCCTCCACTTT

abundance: NA
v_gene: TRBV7-9
d_gene: NA
j_gene: TRBJ2-1
CDR3aa: CASSLDSRYNEQFF
CDR3nt: TGTGCCAGCAGCCTGGACAGCCGCTACAATGAGCAGTTCTTC

abundance: NA
v_gene: TRBV5-1
d_gene: NA
j_gene: TRBJ1-1
CDR3aa: CASSLGGGVTDTEAFF
CDR3nt: TGCGCCAGCAGCTTGGGAGGGGGGGTAACGGACACTGAAGCTTTCTTT

abundance: once
v_gene: TRBV9
d_gene: NA
j_gene: TRBJ1-2
CDR3aa: CASSVSDSPSYGYTF
CDR3nt: TGTGCCAGCAGCGTATCCGACAGCCCTTCTTATGGCTACACCTTC

abundance: NA
v_gene: TRBV4-1
d_gene: TRBD1
j_gene: TRBJ1-5
CDR3aa: CASSQMGTGDQPQHF
CDR3nt: TGCGCCAGCAGCCAAATGGGGACAGGGGATCAGCCCCAGCATTTT

abundance: NA
v_gene: TRBV5-1
d_gene: NA
j_gene: TRBJ2-1
CDR3aa: CASSLEDYLRYNEQFF
CDR3nt: TGCGCCAGCAGCTTGGAGGACTACCTAAGGTACAATGAGCAGTTCTTC

abundance: NA
v_gene: TRBV28
d_gene: NA
j_gene: TRBJ1-2
CDR3aa: CASSKGGLKGRGYGYTF
CDR3nt: TGTGCCAGCAGTAAGGGAGGGTTGAAAGGGCGGGGCTATGGCTACACCTTC

abundance: NA
v_gene: TRBV28
d_gene: TRBD1
j_gene: TRBJ1-2
CDR3aa: CASSPQGARPGYGYTF
CDR3nt: TGTGCCAGCAGTCCGCAGGGGGCGCGTCCTGGGTATGGCTACACCTTC

abundance: NA
v_gene: TRBV28
d_gene: TRBD1
j_gene: TRBJ2-7
CDR3aa: CASNPTGGDSYEQYF
CDR3nt: TGTGCCAGCAATCCGACAGGGGGCGATTCCTACGAGCAGTACTTC

abundance: NA
v_gene: TRBV5-1
d_gene: TRBD1
j_gene: TRBJ1-5
CDR3aa: CASSGGTGGPNQPQHF
CDR3nt: TGCGCCAGCAGCGGCGGGACAGGGGGCCCCAATCAGCCCCAGCATTTT

abundance: NA
v_gene: TRBV7-3
d_gene: NA
j_gene: TRBJ2-1
CDR3aa: CASSLEGGPYNEQFF
CDR3nt: TGTGCCAGCAGCTTAGAAGGGGGACCCTACAATGAGCAGTTCTTC

abundance: NA
v_gene: TRBV7-9
d_gene: NA
j_gene: TRBJ2-5
CDR3aa: CASSLAGGQETQYF
CDR3nt: TGTGCCAGCAGCTTGGCAGGGGGGCAAGAGACCCAGTACTTC

abundance: NA
v_gene: TRBV7-9
d_gene: NA
j_gene: TRBJ1-1
CDR3aa: CASSYGGANTEAFF
CDR3nt: TGTGCCAGCAGCTATGGAGGGGCCAACACTGAAGCTTTCTTT

abundance: NA
v_gene: TRBV19
d_gene: TRBD1
j_gene: TRBJ2-3
CDR3aa: CASRPGTGIHTQYF
CDR3nt: TGTGCCAGTAGGCCCGGGACAGGGATCCATACGCAGTATTTT

abundance: NA
v_gene: TRBV11-3
d_gene: TRBD2
j_gene: TRBJ2-1
CDR3aa: CASSPGTSGSGSYNEQFF
CDR3nt: TGTGCCAGCAGCCCTGGGACTAGCGGGAGTGGGTCCTACAATGAGCAGTTCTTC

abundance: NA
v_gene: TRBV3-1/TRBV3-2
d_gene: NA
j_gene: TRBJ2-3
CDR3aa: CASSHSGRTDTQYF
CDR3nt: TGTGCCAGCAGCCATAGCGGACGCACAGATACGCAGTATTTT

abundance: NA
v_gene: TRBV7-3
d_gene: NA
j_gene: TRBJ2-1
CDR3aa: CASSSTVGYNEQFF
CDR3nt: TGTGCCAGCAGCTCGACAGTAGGCTACAATGAGCAGTTCTTC

abundance: NA
v_gene: TRBV7-9
d_gene: TRBD2
j_gene: TRBJ2-1
CDR3aa: CASSLGREGDEQFF
CDR3nt: TGTGCCAGCAGCTTAGGACGGGAGGGGGATGAGCAGTTCTTC

abundance: few
v_gene: TRBV5-4
d_gene: NA
j_gene: TRBJ1-4
CDR3aa: CASSLGAVRNEKLFF
CDR3nt: TGTGCCAGCAGCTTGGGAGCTGTTCGTAATGAAAAACTGTTTTTT

abundance: few
v_gene: TRBV18
d_gene: TRBD1
j_gene: TRBJ1-1
CDR3aa: CASSPVTGGTMNTEAFF
CDR3nt: TGTGCCAGCTCACCGGTGACAGGGGGGACGATGAACACTGAAGCTTTCTTT

abundance: once
v_gene: TRBV4-3
d_gene: NA
j_gene: TRBJ2-5
CDR3aa: CASSLKGTPQETQYF
CDR3nt: TGCGCCAGCAGCCTTAAGGGGACACCCCAAGAGACCCAGTACTTC

abundance: NA
v_gene: TRBV10-2
d_gene: TRBD1
j_gene: TRBJ1-2
CDR3aa: CASSEFRQGGIVGYTF
CDR3nt: TGCGCCAGCAGTGAGTTCCGACAGGGTGGTATTGTGGGCTACACCTTC

abundance: NA
v_gene: TRBV2
d_gene: TRBD1
j_gene: TRBJ1-1
CDR3aa: CASSGAGGKAFF
CDR3nt: TGTGCCAGCAGTGGCGCAGGGGGAAAAGCTTTCTTT

abundance: NA
v_gene: TRBV6-5
d_gene: NA
j_gene: TRBJ1-3
CDR3aa: CASSPGGVRGNTIYF
CDR3nt: TGTGCCAGCAGTCCCGGGGGGGTCCGGGGAAACACCATATATTTT

abundance: NA
v_gene: TRBV6-2/TRBV6-3
d_gene: NA
j_gene: TRBJ1-1
CDR3aa: CASSPLQRGSEAFF
CDR3nt: TGTGCCAGCAGTCCACTTCAGCGTGGATCTGAAGCTTTCTTT

abundance: few
v_gene: TRBV28
d_gene: NA
j_gene: TRBJ1-3
CDR3aa: CASSLYAGGSGNTIYF
CDR3nt: TGTGCCAGCAGTTTATATGCGGGGGGCTCTGGAAACACCATATATTTT

abundance: NA
v_gene: TRBV5-1
d_gene: TRBD1
j_gene: TRBJ2-7
CDR3aa: CASSLSGQGGYEQYF
CDR3nt: TGCGCCAGCAGCTTGTCGGGACAGGGGGGGTACGAGCAGTACTTC

abundance: NA
v_gene: TRBV29-1
d_gene: TRBD1
j_gene: TRBJ1-5
CDR3aa: CSVRSTGGNQPQHF
CDR3nt: TGCAGCGTTCGTTCAACAGGGGGCAATCAGCCCCAGCATTTT

abundance: NA
v_gene: TRBV7-9
d_gene: TRBD2
j_gene: TRBJ2-5
CDR3aa: CASSSGGQETQYF
CDR3nt: TGTGCCAGCAGTAGCGGGGGACAAGAGACCCAGTACTTC

abundance: NA
v_gene: TRBV7-9
d_gene: NA
j_gene: TRBJ2-2
CDR3aa: CASMASGGGLTGELFF
CDR3nt: TGTGCCAGCATGGCTAGCGGAGGGGGACTCACCGGGGAGCTGTTTTTT

abundance: NA
v_gene: TRBV9
d_gene: TRBD1
j_gene: TRBJ2-1
CDR3aa: CASSSGQGIDEQFF
CDR3nt: TGTGCCAGCAGCTCAGGACAGGGTATCGATGAGCAGTTCTTC

abundance: once
v_gene: TRBV11-2
d_gene: NA
j_gene: TRBJ2-2
CDR3aa: CASSLGTPHNTGELFF
CDR3nt: TGTGCCAGCAGCTTAGGGACACCTCACAACACCGGGGAGCTGTTTTTT

abundance: NA
v_gene: TRBV4-1
d_gene: NA
j_gene: TRBJ2-2
CDR3aa: CASSPGVSNTGELFF
CDR3nt: TGCGCCAGCAGCCCAGGGGTTTCGAACACCGGGGAGCTGTTTTTT

abundance: NA
v_gene: TRBV30
d_gene: NA
j_gene: TRBJ1-2
CDR3aa: CAWSEHWGPVNYDGYTF
CDR3nt: TGTGCCTGGAGTGAGCATTGGGGGCCCGTTAACTATGATGGCTACACCTTC

abundance: NA
v_gene: TRBV6-5
d_gene: NA
j_gene: TRBJ1-3
CDR3aa: CASSYPGSGNTIYF
CDR3nt: TGTGCCAGCAGTTACCCAGGCTCTGGAAACACCATATATTTT

abundance: NA
v_gene: TRBV5-4
d_gene: NA
j_gene: TRBJ1-5
CDR3aa: CASSQGGQPQHF
CDR3nt: TGTGCCAGCAGCCAAGGGGGTCAGCCCCAGCATTTT

abundance: NA
v_gene: TRBV5-4
d_gene: NA
j_gene: TRBJ1-6
CDR3aa: CASSLVQASGNSPLHF
CDR3nt: TGTGCCAGCAGCTTGGTGCAGGCATCCGGTAATTCACCCCTCCACTTT

abundance: NA
v_gene: TRBV28
d_gene: NA
j_gene: TRBJ2-3
CDR3aa: CASSLAGSTDTQYF
CDR3nt: TGTGCCAGCAGTTTAGCGGGCAGCACAGATACGCAGTATTTT

abundance: NA
v_gene: TRBV29-1
d_gene: NA
j_gene: TRBJ2-7
CDR3aa: CSVAYAAGYEQYF
CDR3nt: TGCAGCGTTGCCTATGCGGCGGGCTACGAGCAGTACTTC